Detailed here is one T cell receptor (beta chain). Time point noted: patch test 3, about 24 weeks after DPC sensitization. Treatment denoted: therapeutic diphenylcyclopropenone sensitization with weekly scalp DPC. This sample stems from a study of human T cells and chemical hapten exposure. Study context: An approximately 2 cm by approximately 2 cm inner upper arm patch received 2% DPC for sensitization. A mostly female patient group had alopecia areata, totalis or universalis. Patch testing placed 0.01% DPC on the upper back, with readings at 6 days.

The V and J ends lost 6 bases and 8 bases, in that order; junction bases with no gene match: 9. Per the germline V gene, CDR1 is MNHEY and CDR2 is SVGEGT. There are 16 residues in the CDR3. Authors' analysis steps: A per-sample median of around 100,000 TCRs was observed, with counts ranging from about 20,000 to 690,600. TCRdb independently ran MiXCR on the RACE reads; one entry per CDR3 protein. TCRdb's processing, not the authors' own work, is the source of the V and J calls. The sample lists approximately 110,000 distinct CDR3 sequences, around 34% seen once, with less than 3% in the top ten. The sequences come from whole blood, collected in connection with sensitization to the hapten diphenylcyclopropenone (DPC). The sequence was obtained from a middle-aged man with alopecia areata. Some clones in this sample may be carry-over from other donors' samples. V usage is TRBV6-2 or TRBV6-3 and J usage is TRBJ2-3; 15 bases agree with TRBD2. CDR3 in DNA: TGTGCCAGCAGCATGGGACTAGCGGGAGGCACCTCTACGCAGTATTTT. Residues: CASSMGLAGGTSTQYF.